The clone carrying this T cell receptor beta chain appeared once. These data belong to a study of blood T cell repertoires in COVID-19. Study at large: Nucleic acid was either cDNA or gDNA, and it came from T cells, B-cell-depleted T cells, or PBMCs.

The germline gives CDR1 SGDLS, CDR2 YYNGEE. CDR3 length equals 15 residues. V gave up 0 bases and J gave up 7 bases, with 16 bases separating them. In terms of age and location, participants ranged from roughly 18 to 100 years and lived in 24 US areas. Self-reported history from a screening survey and questionnaire set each donor's cohort. As handled by the study authors: By means of reference gene primer amplification, nucleated cell counts were estimated. Data came from immunoSEQ multiplex PCR; TCRdb stores just in-frame clones and leaves some out. The V and J calls and clone size come from that table; D and trimming were worked out from the DNA. The table records approximately 470,000 clones, 87% of them present only once.

The J gene is TRBJ1-1, the V gene TRBV9, with D perhaps matching TRBD1 (6 bases). Material: PBMCs or T cells enriched from blood (not recorded which). The TCR sequence derives from a woman aged 18-35 years who had recovered from COVID-19. The CDR3 DNA reads as TGTGCCAGCAGCGTAGTAGTCACAGGACAGAGTGAAGCTTTCTTT. Encoded protein: CASSVVVTGQSEAFF. The variable domain in full, completed from reference TRBV9 and TRBJ1-1, reads DSGVTQTPKHLITATGQRVTLRCSPRSGDLSVYWYQQSLDQGLQFLIQYYNGEERAKGNILERFSAQQFPDLHSELNLSSLELGDSALYFCASSVVVTGQSEAFFGQGTRLTVV.